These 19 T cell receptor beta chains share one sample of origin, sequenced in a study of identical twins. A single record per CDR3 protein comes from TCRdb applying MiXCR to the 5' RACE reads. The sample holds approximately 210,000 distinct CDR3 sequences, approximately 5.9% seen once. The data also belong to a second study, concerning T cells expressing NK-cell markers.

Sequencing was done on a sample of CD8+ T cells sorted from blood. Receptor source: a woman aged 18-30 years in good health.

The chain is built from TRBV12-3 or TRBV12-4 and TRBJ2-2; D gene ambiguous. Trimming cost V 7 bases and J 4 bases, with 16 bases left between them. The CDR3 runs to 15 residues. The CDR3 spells CASILGSALTGELFF. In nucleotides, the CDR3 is TGTGCCAGCATCTTAGGGTCAGCCCTCACCGGGGAGCTGTTTTTT.

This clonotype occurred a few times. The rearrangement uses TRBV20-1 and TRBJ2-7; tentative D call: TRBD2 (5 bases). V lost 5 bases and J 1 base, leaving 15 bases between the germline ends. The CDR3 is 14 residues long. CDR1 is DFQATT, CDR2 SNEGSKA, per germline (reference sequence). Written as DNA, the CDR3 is TGCAGTGCTCCATACCGGGATTCATCCTACGAGCAGTACTTC. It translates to CSAPYRDSSYEQYF.

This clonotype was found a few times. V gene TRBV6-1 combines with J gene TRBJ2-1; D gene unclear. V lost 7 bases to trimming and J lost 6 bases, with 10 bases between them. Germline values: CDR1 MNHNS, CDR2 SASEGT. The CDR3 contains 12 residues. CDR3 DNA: TGTGCCAGCAAGGTCCCAGGCAATGAGCAGTTCTTC. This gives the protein CASKVPGNEQFF.

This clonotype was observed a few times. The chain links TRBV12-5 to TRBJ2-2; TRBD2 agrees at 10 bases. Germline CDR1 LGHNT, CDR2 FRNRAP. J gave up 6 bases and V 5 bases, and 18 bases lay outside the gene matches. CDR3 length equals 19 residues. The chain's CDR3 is CASGRGSLAGVGKSGELFF. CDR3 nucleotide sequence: TGTGCTAGTGGTCGAGGGTCGCTAGCGGGAGTGGGGAAATCCGGGGAGCTGTTTTTT.

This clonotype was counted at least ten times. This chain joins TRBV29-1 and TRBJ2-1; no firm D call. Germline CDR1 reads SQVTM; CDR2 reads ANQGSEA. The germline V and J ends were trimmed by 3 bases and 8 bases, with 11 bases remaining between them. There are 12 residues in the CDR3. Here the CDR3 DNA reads TGCAGCGTTGACCTGCGGACGGATGAGCAGTTCTTC. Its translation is CSVDLRTDEQFF.

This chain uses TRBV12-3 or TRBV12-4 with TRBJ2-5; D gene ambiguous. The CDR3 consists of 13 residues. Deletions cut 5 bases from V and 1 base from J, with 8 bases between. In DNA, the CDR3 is TGTGCCAGCAGTCCTGGCGGCCAAGAGACCCAGTACTTC. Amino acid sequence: CASSPGGQETQYF.

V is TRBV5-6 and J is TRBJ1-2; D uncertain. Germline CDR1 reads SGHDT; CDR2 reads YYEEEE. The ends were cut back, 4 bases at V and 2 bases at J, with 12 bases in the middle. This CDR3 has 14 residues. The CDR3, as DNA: TGTGCCAGCAGCCCCCGTGTCAGAAACTATGGCTACACCTTC. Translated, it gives CASSPRVRNYGYTF.

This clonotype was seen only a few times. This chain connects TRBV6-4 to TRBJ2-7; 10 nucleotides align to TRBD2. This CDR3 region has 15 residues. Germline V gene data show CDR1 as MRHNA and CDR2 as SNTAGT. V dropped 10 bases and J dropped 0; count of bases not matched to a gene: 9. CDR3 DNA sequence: TGTGCCACCCCGGCGCGGACTAGCGGCTCCTACGAGCAGTACTTC. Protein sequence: CATPARTSGSYEQYF.

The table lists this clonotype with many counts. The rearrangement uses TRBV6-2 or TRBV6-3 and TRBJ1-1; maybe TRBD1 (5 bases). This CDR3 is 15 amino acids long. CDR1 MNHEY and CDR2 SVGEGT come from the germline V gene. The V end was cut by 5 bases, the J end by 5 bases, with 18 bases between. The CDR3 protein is CASSPFVGTWTEAFF. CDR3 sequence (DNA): TGTGCCAGCAGTCCCTTCGTAGGGACGTGGACTGAAGCTTTCTTT.

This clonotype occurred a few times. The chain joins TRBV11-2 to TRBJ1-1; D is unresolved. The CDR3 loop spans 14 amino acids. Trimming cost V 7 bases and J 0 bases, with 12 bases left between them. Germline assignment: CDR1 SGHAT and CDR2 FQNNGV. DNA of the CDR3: TGTGCCAGCAACCCGGCAGCTATGAACACTGAAGCTTTCTTT. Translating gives CASNPAAMNTEAFF. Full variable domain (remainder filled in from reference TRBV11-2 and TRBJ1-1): EAGVAQSPRYKIIEKRQSVAFWCNPISGHATLYWYQQILGQGPKLLIQFQNNGVVDDSQLPKDRFSAERLKGVDSTLKIQPAKLEDSAVYLCASNPAAMNTEAFFGQGTRLTVV.

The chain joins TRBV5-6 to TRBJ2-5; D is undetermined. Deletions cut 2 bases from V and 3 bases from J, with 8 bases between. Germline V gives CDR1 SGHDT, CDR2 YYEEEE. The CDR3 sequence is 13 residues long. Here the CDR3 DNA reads TGTGCCAGCAGCTTCTTTATTAAAGAGACCCAGTACTTC. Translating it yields CASSFFIKETQYF.

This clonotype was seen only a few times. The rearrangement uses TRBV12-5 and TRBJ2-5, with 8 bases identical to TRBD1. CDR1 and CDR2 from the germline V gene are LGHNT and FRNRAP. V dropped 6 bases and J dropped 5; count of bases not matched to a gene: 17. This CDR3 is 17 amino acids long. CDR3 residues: CASGFAGGAGRWETQYF. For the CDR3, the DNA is TGTGCTAGTGGCTTTGCAGGGGGCGCAGGTAGATGGGAGACCCAGTACTTC.

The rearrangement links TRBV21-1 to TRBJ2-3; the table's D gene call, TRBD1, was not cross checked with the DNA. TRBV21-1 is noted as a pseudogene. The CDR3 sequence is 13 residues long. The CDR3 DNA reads TGTGCCAGCGGCGGGGGAAGCACAGATACGCAGTATTTT. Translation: CASGGGSTDTQYF.

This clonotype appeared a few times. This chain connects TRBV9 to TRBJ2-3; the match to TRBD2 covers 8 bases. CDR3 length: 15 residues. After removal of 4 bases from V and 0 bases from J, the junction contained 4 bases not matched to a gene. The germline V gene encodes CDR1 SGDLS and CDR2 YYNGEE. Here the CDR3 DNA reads TGTGCCAGCAGCAGACTAGCGTCTAGCACAGATACGCAGTATTTT. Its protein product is CASSRLASSTDTQYF.

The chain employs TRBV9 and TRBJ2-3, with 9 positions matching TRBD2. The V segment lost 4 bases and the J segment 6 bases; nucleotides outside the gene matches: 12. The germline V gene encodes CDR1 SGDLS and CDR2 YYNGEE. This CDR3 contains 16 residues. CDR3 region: CASSPSGTSSFDTQYF. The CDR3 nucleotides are TGTGCCAGCAGCCCTTCCGGGACTAGCTCTTTCGATACGCAGTATTTT.

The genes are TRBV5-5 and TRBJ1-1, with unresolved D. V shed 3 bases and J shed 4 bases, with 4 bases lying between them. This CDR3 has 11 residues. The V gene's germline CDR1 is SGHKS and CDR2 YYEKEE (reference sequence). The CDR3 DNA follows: TGTGCCAGCAGCTACCTCACTGAAGCTTTCTTT. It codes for CASSYLTEAFF.

The CDR3 nucleotides read TGTGCCAGCAGTTCGGGGACTAGCGGGATCACAGATACGCAGTATTTT. It encodes CASSSGTSGITDTQYF. The chain is built from TRBV6-5 and TRBJ2-3; 13 nucleotides line up with TRBD2. The CDR3 has 16 amino acids. After removal of 4 bases from V and 2 bases from J, the junction contained 3 bases not matched to a gene. Germline CDR1 MNHEY, CDR2 SVGAGI.

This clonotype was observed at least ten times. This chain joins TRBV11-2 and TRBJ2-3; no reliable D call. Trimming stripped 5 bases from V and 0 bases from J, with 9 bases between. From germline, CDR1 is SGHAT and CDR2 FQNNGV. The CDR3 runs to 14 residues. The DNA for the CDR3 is TGTGCCAGCAGCAGGCCTTCTAGCACAGATACGCAGTATTTT. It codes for CASSRPSSTDTQYF.

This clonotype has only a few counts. CDR3 sequence (DNA): TGTGCCTTTGGACTAGCGGGAGTCGGGGGCGATGAGCAGTTCTTC. Translation gives CAFGLAGVGGDEQFF. The rearrangement joins TRBV30 to TRBJ2-1; 13 nucleotides line up with TRBD2. V was clipped by 7 bases and J by 8 bases; unmatched bases: 11. Germline V gene sequence: CDR1 GTSNPN, CDR2 SVGIG (reference sequence). The CDR3 extends over 15 amino acids.